This T cell receptor beta chain was obtained from a study of cytomegalovirus exposure and HLA in healthy donors. Points from the study as a whole: The study flagged some 170 TCR beta chains as cytomegalovirus-associated.

Repertoires were generated with immunoSEQ multiplex PCR, while TCRdb's copy carries only in-frame clones and drops some. The sample carries roughly 64,000 clones, 90% to 95% recorded once. The germline V and J ends were trimmed by 0 bases and 8 bases, with 22 bases remaining between them. CDR3 length: 17 amino acids. The V gene's germline CDR1 is LNHNV and CDR2 YYDKDF (reference sequence). Concerning this clone: Antigen unknown.

This receptor was obtained from a woman aged 18 to 35 in good health and CMV-seropositive. The chain couples TRBV15 to TRBJ1-2, with D hard to call. Sequenced material: PBMCs. The CDR3 DNA follows: TGTGCCACCAGCAGAGATTCCCCCGGATCTGGGCTCGACGGCTACACCTTC. It translates to CATSRDSPGSGLDGYTF.